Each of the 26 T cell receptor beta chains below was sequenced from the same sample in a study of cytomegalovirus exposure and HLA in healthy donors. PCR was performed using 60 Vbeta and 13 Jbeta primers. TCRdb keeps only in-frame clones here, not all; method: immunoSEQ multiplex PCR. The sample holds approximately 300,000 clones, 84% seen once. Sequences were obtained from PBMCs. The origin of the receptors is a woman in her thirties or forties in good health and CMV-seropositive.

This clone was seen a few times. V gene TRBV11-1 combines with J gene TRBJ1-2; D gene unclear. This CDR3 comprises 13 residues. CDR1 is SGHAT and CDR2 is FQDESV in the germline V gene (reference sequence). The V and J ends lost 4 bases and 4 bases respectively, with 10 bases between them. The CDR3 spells CASSSGASYGYTF. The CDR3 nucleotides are TGTGCCAGCAGCTCAGGCGCATCCTATGGCTACACCTTC.

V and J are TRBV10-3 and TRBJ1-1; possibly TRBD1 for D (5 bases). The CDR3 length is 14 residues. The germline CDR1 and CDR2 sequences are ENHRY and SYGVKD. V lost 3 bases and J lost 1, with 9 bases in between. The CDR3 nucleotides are TGTGCCATCAGTGATAACAGGAGGAACACTGAAGCTTTCTTT. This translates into CAISDNRRNTEAFF.

The DNA of the CDR3 is TGTGCCAGCAGCTTAGAGGCAGCAACTAATGAAAAACTGTTTTTT. Translation gives CASSLEAATNEKLFF. The chain couples TRBV11-2 to TRBJ1-4, with unresolved D. CDR3 length: 15 residues. Trimming shortened V by 0 bases and J by 0 bases, and 5 bases separated the two germline ends. Germline CDR1 and CDR2: SGHAT and FQNNGV.

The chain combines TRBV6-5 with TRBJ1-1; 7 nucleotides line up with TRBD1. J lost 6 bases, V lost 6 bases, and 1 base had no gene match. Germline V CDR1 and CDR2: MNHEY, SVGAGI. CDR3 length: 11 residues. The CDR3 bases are TGTGCCAGCAGCCAGGGGGCTGAAGCTTTCTTT. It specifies CASSQGAEAFF.

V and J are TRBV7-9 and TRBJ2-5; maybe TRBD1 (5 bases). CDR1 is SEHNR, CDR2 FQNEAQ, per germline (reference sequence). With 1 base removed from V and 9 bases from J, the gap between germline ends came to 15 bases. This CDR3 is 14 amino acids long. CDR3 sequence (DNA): TGTGCCAGCAGCTTAGGGACCGCCGCACAGGCCCAGTACTTC. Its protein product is CASSLGTAAQAQYF.

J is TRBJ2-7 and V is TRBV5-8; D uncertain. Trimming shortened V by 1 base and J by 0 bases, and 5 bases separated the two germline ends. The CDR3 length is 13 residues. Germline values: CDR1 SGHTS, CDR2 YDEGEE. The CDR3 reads CASSLTGSYEQYF. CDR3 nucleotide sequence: TGTGCCAGCAGCTTGACGGGCTCCTACGAGCAGTACTTC.

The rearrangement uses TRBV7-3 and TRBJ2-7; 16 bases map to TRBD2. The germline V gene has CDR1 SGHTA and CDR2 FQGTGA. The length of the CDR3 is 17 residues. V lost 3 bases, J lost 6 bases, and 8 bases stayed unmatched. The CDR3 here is CASSFGTGTSGRGEQYF. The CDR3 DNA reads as TGTGCCAGCAGCTTTGGCACCGGGACTAGCGGGAGGGGCGAGCAGTACTTC.

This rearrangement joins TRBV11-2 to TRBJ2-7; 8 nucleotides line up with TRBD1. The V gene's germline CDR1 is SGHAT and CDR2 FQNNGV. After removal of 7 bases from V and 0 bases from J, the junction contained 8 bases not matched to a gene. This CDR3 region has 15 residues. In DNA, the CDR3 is TGTGCCAGCACCCTGACCACAGGGGGCTCCTACGAGCAGTACTTC. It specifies CASTLTTGGSYEQYF. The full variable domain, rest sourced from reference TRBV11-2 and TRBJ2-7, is EAGVAQSPRYKIIEKRQSVAFWCNPISGHATLYWYQQILGQGPKLLIQFQNNGVVDDSQLPKDRFSAERLKGVDSTLKIQPAKLEDSAVYLCASTLTTGGSYEQYFGPGTRLTVT.

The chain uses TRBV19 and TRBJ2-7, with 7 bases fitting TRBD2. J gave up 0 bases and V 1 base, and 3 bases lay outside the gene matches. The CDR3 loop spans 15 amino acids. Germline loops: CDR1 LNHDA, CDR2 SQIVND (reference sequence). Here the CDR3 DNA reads TGTGCCAGTAGTATAGGTCTAGCGGCCTCCTACGAGCAGTACTTC. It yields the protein CASSIGLAASYEQYF.

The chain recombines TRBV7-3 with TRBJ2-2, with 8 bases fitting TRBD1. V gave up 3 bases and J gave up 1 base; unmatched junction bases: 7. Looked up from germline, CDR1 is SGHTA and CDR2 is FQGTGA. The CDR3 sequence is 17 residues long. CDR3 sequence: CASSLRRQGMNTGELFF. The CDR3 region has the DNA TGTGCCAGCAGCTTGCGTAGACAGGGGATGAACACCGGGGAGCTGTTTTTT.

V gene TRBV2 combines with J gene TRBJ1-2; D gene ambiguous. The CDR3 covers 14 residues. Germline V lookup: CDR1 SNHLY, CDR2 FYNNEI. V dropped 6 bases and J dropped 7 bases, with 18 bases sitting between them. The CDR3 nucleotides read TGTGCCAGCAGGCTAACAGTGCCGGTTATTGGCTACACCTTC. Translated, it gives CASRLTVPVIGYTF.

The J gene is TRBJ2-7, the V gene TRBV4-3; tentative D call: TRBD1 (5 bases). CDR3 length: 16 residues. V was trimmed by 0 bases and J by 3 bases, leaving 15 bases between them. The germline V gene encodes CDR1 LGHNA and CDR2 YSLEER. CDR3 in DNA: TGCGCCAGCAGCCAAGAGGATACAGGAGTGGGCTACGAGCAGTACTTC. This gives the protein CASSQEDTGVGYEQYF.

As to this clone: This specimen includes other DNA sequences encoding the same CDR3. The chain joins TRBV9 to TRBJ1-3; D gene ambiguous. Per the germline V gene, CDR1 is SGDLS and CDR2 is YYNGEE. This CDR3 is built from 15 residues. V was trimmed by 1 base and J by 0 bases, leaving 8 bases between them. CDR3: CASSVTGSSGNTIYF. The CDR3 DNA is TGTGCCAGCAGCGTAACGGGGAGCTCTGGAAACACCATATATTTT.

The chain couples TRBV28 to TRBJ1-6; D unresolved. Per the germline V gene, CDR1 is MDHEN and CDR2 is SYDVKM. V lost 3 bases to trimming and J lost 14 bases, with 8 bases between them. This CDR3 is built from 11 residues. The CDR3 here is CASSLEVSLHF. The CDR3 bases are TGTGCCAGCAGTTTGGAGGTATCCCTCCACTTT.

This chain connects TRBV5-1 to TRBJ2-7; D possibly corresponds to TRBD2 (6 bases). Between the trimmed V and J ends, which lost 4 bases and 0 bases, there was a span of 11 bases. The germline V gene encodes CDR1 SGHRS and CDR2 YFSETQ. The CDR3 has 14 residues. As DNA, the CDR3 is TGCGCCAGCAGCCCACCTAGCGCCTCCTACGAGCAGTACTTC. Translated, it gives CASSPPSASYEQYF.

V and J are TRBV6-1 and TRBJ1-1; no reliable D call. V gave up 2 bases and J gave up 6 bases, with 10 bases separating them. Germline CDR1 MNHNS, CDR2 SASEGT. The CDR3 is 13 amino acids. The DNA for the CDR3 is TGTGCCAGCAGTGAACGGAGGTTCGCTGAAGCTTTCTTT. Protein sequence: CASSERRFAEAFF.

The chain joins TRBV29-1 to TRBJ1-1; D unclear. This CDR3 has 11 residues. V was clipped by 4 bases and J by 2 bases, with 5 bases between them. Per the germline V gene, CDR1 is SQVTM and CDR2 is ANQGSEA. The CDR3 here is CSVGPNTEAFF. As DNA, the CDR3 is TGCAGCGTTGGGCCCAACACTGAAGCTTTCTTT.

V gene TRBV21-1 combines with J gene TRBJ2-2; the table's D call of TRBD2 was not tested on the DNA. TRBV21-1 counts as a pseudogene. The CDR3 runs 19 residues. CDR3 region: CASSKGTGLAGLCTGELFF. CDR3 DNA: TGTGCCAGCAGCAAAGGTACGGGACTAGCGGGATTATGTACCGGGGAGCTGTTTTTT.

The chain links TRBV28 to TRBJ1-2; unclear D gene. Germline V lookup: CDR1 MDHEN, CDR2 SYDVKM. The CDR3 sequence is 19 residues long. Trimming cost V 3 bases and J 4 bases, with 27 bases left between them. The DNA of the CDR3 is TGTGCCAGCAGTTTTCGCACCCCAAAACCCACCCCTGGGAGCTATGGCTACACCTTC. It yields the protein CASSFRTPKPTPGSYGYTF.

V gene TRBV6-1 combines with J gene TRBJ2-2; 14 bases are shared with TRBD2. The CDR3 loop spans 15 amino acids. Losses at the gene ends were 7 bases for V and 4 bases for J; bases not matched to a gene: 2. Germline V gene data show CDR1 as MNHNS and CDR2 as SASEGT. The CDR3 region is CASIGLAGGTGELFF. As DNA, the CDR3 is TGTGCCAGCATTGGACTAGCGGGAGGCACCGGGGAGCTGTTTTTT.

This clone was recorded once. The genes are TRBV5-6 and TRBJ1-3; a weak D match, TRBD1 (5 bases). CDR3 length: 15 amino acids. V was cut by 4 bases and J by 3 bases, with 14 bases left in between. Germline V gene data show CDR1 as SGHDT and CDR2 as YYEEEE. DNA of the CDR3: TGTGCCAGCAGCCCAAACACAGGTGGTGGAAACACCATATATTTT. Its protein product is CASSPNTGGGNTIYF.

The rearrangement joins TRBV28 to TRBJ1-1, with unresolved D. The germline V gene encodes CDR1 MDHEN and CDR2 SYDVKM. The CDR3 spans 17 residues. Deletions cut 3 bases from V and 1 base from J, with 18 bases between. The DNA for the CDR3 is TGTGCCAGCAGTTTCAATGTGGAGTACGACTGGAACACTGAAGCTTTCTTT. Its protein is CASSFNVEYDWNTEAFF.

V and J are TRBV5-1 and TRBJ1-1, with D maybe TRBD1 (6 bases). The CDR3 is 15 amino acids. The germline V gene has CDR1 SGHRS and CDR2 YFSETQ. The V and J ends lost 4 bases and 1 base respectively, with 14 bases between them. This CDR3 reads CASSPARGQNTEAFF. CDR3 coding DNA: TGCGCCAGCAGCCCTGCTCGGGGACAGAACACTGAAGCTTTCTTT. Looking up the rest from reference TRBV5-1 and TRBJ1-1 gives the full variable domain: KAGVTQTPRYLIKTRGQQVTLSCSPISGHRSVSWYQQTPGQGLQFLFEYFSETQRNKGNFPGRFSGRQFSNSRSEMNVSTLELGDSALYLCASSPARGQNTEAFFGQGTRLTVV.

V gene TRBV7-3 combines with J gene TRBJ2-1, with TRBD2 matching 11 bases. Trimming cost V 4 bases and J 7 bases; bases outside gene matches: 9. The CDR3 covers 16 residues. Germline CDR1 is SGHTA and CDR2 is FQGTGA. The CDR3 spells CASSSDIAGGLNEQFF. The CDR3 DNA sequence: TGTGCCAGCAGCTCCGATATAGCGGGAGGGCTGAATGAGCAGTTCTTC.

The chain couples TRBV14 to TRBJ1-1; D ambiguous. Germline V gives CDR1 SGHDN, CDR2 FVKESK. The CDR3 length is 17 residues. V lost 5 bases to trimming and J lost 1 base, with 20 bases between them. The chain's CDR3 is CASSDRRLRAGNTEAFF. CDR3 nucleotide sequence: TGTGCCAGCAGCGATAGGAGGCTTAGGGCTGGGAACACTGAAGCTTTCTTT.

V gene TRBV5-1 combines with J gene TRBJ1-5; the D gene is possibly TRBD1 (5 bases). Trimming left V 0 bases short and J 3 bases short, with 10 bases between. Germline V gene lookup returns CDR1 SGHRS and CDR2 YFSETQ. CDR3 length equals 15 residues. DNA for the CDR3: TGCGCCAGCAGCTTGGAGTGGGGCTCCAATCAGCCCCAGCATTTT. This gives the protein CASSLEWGSNQPQHF. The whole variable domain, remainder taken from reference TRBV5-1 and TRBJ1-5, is KAGVTQTPRYLIKTRGQQVTLSCSPISGHRSVSWYQQTPGQGLQFLFEYFSETQRNKGNFPGRFSGRQFSNSRSEMNVSTLELGDSALYLCASSLEWGSNQPQHFGDGTRLSIL.